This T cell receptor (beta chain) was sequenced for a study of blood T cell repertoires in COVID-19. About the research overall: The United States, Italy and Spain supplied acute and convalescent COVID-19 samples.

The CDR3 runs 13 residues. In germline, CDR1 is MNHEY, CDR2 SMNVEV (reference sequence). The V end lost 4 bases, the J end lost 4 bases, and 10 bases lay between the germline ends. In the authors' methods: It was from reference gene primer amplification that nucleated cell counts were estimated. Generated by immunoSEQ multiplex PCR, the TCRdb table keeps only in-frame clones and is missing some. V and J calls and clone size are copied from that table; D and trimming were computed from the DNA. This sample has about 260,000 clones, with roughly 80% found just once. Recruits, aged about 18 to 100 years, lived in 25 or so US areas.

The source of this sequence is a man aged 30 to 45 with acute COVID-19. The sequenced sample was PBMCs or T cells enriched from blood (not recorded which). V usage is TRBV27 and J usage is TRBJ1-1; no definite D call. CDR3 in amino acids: CASSSQIPTEAFF. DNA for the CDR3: TGTGCCAGCAGTTCACAGATCCCCACTGAAGCTTTCTTT.